Sequencing of this T cell receptor (beta chain) was carried out in a study of radiotherapy plus CTLA-4 blockade in lung cancer. Background on the study: Objective responses arose in 15% to 20% of patients, and under 40% experienced disease control.

Concerning this clone itself: The antigen is undetermined.

Germline CDR1 reads SGHTS; CDR2 reads YDEGEE. The CDR3 sequence is 15 residues long. The J segment lost 1 base and the V segment lost 4 bases, leaving 6 bases of the junction unmatched. Some clones are missing from TCRdb's copy, which holds only in-frame ones; the method was immunoSEQ multiplex PCR. The sample has about 66,000 clones, over 75% seen once. Enrolled patients, whose metastatic non-small-cell lung cancer was chemo-refractory, received focal radiation plus CTLA-4 blockade with ipilimumab. General study points: Reportedly, early blood T cell clone dynamics best predicted response, with interferon-beta. In blood, tumor-derived TCR clones expanded after radiotherapy plus ipilimumab.

Sequencing used peripheral blood, obtained from a patient treated with radiotherapy plus ipilimumab. The rearrangement joins TRBV5-8 to TRBJ2-5; TRBD1 matches at 8 bases. The source of this sequence is a human donor with non-small cell lung cancer who had a partial response to radiotherapy plus ipilimumab. CDR3 loop: CASSTDRVAQETQYF. CDR3 sequence (DNA): TGTGCCAGCAGCACGGACAGGGTGGCCCAAGAGACCCAGTACTTC.